This T cell receptor beta chain was found in a study of cytomegalovirus exposure and HLA in healthy donors. Looking at the study overall: The 110 or so validation repertoires were produced on the same platform as the approximately 670 repertoires of the first cohort. This was reported in a later analysis. General study points: The study recorded 160 or so TCR beta chains that were cytomegalovirus-associated. Within the approximately 130 validation repertoires, first-cohort TCR clusters tended to co-occur, according to a later analysis.

V lost 1 base, J lost 2 bases, and 12 bases lay in between. Germline CDR1 and CDR2: SGHRS and YFSETQ. The CDR3 is made up of 15 amino acids. The method was immunoSEQ multiplex PCR; TCRdb's version includes in-frame clones alone and lacks a portion of them. The sample lists more than 55,000 clones, 90% seen once, with about 3% in the top ten. Concerning this clone itself: Its antigen is as yet unknown.

The chain is built from TRBV5-1 and TRBJ2-5; D gene uncertain. This clonotype originated in a man younger than 35 in good health and CMV-seronegative. The source material was PBMCs. The CDR3 nucleotides read TGCGCCAGCAGCTTGTCCCAGCGCCAACAAGAGACCCAGTACTTC. Protein product: CASSLSQRQQETQYF.